The 3 T cell receptor beta chains reported below all come from one sample, sequenced in a study of CD8 T cells in Susac syndrome. The RNA input was about 0.5 to 1 ug, and it was reverse transcribed with random hexamers. MiXCR was run by TCRdb on the immunoSEQ multiplex PCR reads, yielding one entry per CDR3 protein. Of some 200,000 distinct CDR3 sequences listed, roughly nine tenths were seen once; the top ten hold roughly 0.087%. Sequencing was done on a sample of CD4+ T cells from PBMCs. Receptors were obtained from a human donor with Susac syndrome.

The J gene is TRBJ2-2, the V gene TRBV7-6; D is undetermined. The CDR3 has 12 residues. V lost 1 base to trimming and J lost 13 bases, with 10 bases between them. Per germline, CDR1 SGHVS and CDR2 FNYEAQ. The CDR3 DNA reads as TGTGCCAGCAGCTTAGAGCCCACAAGGCTGTTTTTT. Translating gives CASSLEPTRLFF.

The chain carries TRBV18 and TRBJ2-1, with TRBD2 matching over 10 bases. J was trimmed by 9 bases and V by 2 bases; bases with no gene match: 7. The V gene's germline CDR1 is KGHSH and CDR2 LQKENI. The CDR3 is 15 amino acids. In DNA, the CDR3 is TGTGCCAGCTCACCAGAGCGGGGGGGCGAAACTGAGCAGTTCTTC. Translation: CASSPERGGETEQFF.

This chain connects TRBV5-8 to TRBJ2-7, with D hard to call. Between the trimmed V and J ends, which lost 0 bases and 0 bases, there was a span of 7 bases. The germline gives CDR1 SGHTS, CDR2 YDEGEE. The CDR3 is 14 residues long. The CDR3 spells CASSLAGISYEQYF. In DNA form, the CDR3 reads TGTGCCAGCAGCTTGGCAGGAATCTCCTACGAGCAGTACTTC. Full variable domain (missing parts from reference TRBV5-8 and TRBJ2-7): EAGVTQSPTHLIKTRGQQATLRCSPISGHTSVYWYQQALGLGLQFLLWYDEGEERNRGNFPPRFSGRQFPNYSSELNVNALELEDSALYLCASSLAGISYEQYFGPGTRLTVT.